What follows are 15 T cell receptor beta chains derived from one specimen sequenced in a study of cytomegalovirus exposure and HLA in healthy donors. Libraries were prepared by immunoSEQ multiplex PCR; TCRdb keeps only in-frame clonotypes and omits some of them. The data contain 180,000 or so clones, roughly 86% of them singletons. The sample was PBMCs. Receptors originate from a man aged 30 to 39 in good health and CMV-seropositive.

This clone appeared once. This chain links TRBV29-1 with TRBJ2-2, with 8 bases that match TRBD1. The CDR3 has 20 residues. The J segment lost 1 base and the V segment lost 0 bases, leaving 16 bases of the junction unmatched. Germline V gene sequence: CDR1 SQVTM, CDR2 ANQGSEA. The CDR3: CSVEDLIEGSGTGNTGELFF. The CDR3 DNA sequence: TGCAGCGTTGAAGATTTAATTGAAGGTTCAGGGACAGGGAACACCGGGGAGCTGTTTTTT.

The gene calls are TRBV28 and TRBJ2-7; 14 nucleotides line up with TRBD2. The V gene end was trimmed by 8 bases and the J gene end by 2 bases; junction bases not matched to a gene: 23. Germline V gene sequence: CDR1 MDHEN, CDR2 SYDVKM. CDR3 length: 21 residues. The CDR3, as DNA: TGTGCCAGCCCTCCTACGGCTTATTATGGGACTAGCGGGAGTGAAACCTACGAGCAGTACTTC. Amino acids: CASPPTAYYGTSGSETYEQYF.

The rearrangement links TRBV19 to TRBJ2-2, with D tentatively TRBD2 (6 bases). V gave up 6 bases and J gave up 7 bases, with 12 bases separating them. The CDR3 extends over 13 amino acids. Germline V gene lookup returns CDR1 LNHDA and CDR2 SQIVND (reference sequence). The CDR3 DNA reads TGTGCCAGTAGCTGGGGAGGCGGCGGGGAGCTGTTTTTT. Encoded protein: CASSWGGGGELFF.

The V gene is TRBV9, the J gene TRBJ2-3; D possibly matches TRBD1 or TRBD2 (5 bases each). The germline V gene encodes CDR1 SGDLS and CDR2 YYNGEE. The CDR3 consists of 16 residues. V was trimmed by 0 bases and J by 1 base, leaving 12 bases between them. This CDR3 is CASSVEGRVGTDTQYF. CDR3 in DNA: TGTGCCAGCAGCGTAGAGGGGCGGGTCGGCACAGATACGCAGTATTTT.

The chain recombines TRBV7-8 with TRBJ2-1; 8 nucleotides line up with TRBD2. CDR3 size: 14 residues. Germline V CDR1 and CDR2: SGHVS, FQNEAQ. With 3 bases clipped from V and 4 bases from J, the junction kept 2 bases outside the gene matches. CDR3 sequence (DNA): TGTGCCAGCAGCTTGGGACTAGAATACAATGAGCAGTTCTTC. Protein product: CASSLGLEYNEQFF.

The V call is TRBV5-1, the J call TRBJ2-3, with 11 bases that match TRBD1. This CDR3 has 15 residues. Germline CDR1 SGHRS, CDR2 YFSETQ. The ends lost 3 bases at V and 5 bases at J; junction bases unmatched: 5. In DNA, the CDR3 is TGCGCCAGCAGCTCGGGACAGGGGGAATTAGATACGCAGTATTTT. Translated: CASSSGQGELDTQYF.

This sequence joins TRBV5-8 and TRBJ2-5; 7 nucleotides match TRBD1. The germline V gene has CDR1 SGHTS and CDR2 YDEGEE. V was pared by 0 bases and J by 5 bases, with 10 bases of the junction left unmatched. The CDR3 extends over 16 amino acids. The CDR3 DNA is TGTGCCAGCAGCTTGGGGACAGGAACCGCCAAGGAGACCCAGTACTTC. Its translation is CASSLGTGTAKETQYF.

The CDR3 nucleotides read TGTGCCAGCTCACCGGGTCGGCCGAACACCGGGGAGCTGTTTTTT. As protein: CASSPGRPNTGELFF. V gene TRBV18 combines with J gene TRBJ2-2; no firm D call. The CDR3 covers 15 residues. CDR1 and CDR2 (germline): KGHSH, LQKENI. Between the trimmed V and J ends, which lost 3 bases and 0 bases, there was a span of 8 bases.

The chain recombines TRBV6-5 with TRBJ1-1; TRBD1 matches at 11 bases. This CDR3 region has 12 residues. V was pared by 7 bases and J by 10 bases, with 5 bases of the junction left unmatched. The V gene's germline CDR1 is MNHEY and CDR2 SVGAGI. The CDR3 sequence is CASNSDRGRAFF. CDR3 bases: TGTGCCAGCAACTCGGACAGGGGGCGAGCTTTCTTT.

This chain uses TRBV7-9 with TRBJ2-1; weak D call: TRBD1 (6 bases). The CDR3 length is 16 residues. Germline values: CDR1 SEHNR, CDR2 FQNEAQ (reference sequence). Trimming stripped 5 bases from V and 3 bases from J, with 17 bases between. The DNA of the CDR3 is TGTGCCAGCAGCGCAAGACAGGCGACTTTCTACAATGAGCAGTTCTTC. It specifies CASSARQATFYNEQFF.

CDR3 sequence (DNA): TGTGCCAGTAAAGTCCAGGGGAAAGGGGCCGACTATGGCTACACCTTC. As protein: CASKVQGKGADYGYTF. The chain has TRBV19 and TRBJ1-2; possibly TRBD1 for D (6 bases). V was cut by 7 bases and J by 3 bases, with 21 bases left in between. The CDR3 is made up of 16 amino acids. CDR1 and CDR2 from the germline V gene are LNHDA and SQIVND (reference sequence).

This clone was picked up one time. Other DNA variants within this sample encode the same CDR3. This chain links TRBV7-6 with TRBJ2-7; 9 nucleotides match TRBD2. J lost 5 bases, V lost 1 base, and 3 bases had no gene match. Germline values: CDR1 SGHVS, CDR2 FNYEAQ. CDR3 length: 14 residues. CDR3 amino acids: CASSLGSGSNEQYF. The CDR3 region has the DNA TGTGCCAGCAGCTTAGGTAGCGGGAGCAACGAGCAGTACTTC.

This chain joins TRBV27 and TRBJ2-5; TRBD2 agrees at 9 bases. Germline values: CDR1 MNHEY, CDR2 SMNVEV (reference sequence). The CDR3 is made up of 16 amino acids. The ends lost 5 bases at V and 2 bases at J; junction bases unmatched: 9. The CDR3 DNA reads TGTGCCAGCAGTCCCATGGGTCTAGCGGGACAAGAGACCCAGTACTTC. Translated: CASSPMGLAGQETQYF.

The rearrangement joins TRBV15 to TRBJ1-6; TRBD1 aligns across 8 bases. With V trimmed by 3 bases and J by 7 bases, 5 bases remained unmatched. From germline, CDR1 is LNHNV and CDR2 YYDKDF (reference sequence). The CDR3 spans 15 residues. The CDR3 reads CATSSPTGANSPLHF. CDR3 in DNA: TGTGCCACCAGCAGTCCGACAGGGGCAAATTCACCCCTCCACTTT.

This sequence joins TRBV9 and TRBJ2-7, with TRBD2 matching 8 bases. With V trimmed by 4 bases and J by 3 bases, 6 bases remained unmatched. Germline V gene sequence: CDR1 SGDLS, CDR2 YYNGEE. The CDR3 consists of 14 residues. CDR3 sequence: CASSLHGTSYEQYF. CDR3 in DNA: TGTGCCAGCAGCCTCCACGGGACTAGCTACGAGCAGTACTTC.